The 21 T cell receptor beta chains listed next were all sequenced from one sample in a study of blood T cell repertoires in COVID-19. The protocol was immunoSEQ multiplex PCR, while the TCRdb copy is restricted to in-frame clones and leaves out a portion. This sample has approximately 200,000 clones; about 85% occur once, and the top ten carry roughly 20%. Sequencing was carried out using PBMCs or T cells enriched from blood (not recorded which). The receptor set was obtained from a man between 40 and 49 years old who had recovered from COVID-19.

This clone has only a few counts. The rearrangement links TRBV5-8 to TRBJ1-2; D unclear. V was cut by 3 bases and J by 3 bases, with 15 bases left in between. CDR3 size: 15 residues. The germline CDR1 and CDR2 sequences are SGHTS and YDEGEE. CDR3 in amino acids: CASSSPFARDYGYTF. Here the CDR3 DNA reads TGTGCCAGCAGCTCCCCGTTTGCTCGAGACTATGGCTACACCTTC.

The chain employs TRBV7-9 and TRBJ1-4, with D hard to call. This CDR3 contains 16 residues. The V end was cut by 5 bases, the J end by 7 bases, with 20 bases between. The germline gives CDR1 SEHNR, CDR2 FQNEAQ (reference sequence). The CDR3 sequence is CASSQPRVVPPEKLFF. CDR3 nucleotides: TGTGCCAGCAGCCAACCGCGGGTCGTACCCCCTGAAAAACTGTTTTTT. The variable domain in full, completed from reference TRBV7-9 and TRBJ1-4, reads DTGVSQNPRHKITKRGQNVTFRCDPISEHNRLYWYRQTLGQGPEFLTYFQNEAQLEKSRLLSDRFSAERPKGSFSTLEIQRTEQGDSAMYLCASSQPRVVPPEKLFFGSGTQLSVL.

V is TRBV7-2 and J is TRBJ1-2, with 11 bases aligning to TRBD1. V gave up 5 bases and J gave up 7 bases; unmatched junction bases: 9. The CDR3 sequence is 15 residues long. Germline loops: CDR1 SGHTA, CDR2 FQGNSA. The DNA of the CDR3 is TGTGCCAGCAGCGCACCGGGACAGGGGGGTCTTGGCTACACCTTC. Protein: CASSAPGQGGLGYTF.

The sample holds one count of this clone. The V call is TRBV18, the J call TRBJ2-1; 8 nucleotides agree with TRBD1. With V trimmed by 3 bases and J by 4 bases, 5 bases remained unmatched. The CDR3 contains 15 residues. The germline gives CDR1 KGHSH, CDR2 LQKENI. CDR3 in amino acids: CASSPVQGGYNEQFF. CDR3 DNA: TGTGCCAGCTCACCGGTACAGGGGGGTTACAATGAGCAGTTCTTC. The full variable domain, rest sourced from reference TRBV18 and TRBJ2-1, is NAGVMQNPRHLVRRRGQEARLRCSPMKGHSHVYWYRQLPEEGLKFMVYLQKENIIDESGMPKERFSAEFPKEGPSILRIQQVVRGDSAAYFCASSPVQGGYNEQFFGPGTRLTVL.

In its sample, this clone was seen once. The chain recombines TRBV4-3 with TRBJ2-2, with 12 nucleotides matching TRBD2. V shed 4 bases, J shed 7 bases, and the junction held 10 bases outside the gene matches. The CDR3 is 17 amino acids. Germline V gives CDR1 LGHNA, CDR2 YSLEER. The CDR3 coding sequence is TGCGCCAGCAGCCCGAGGCTAGCGGGAGGGCCTCACGGGGAGCTGTTTTTT. It yields the protein CASSPRLAGGPHGELFF.

The gene calls are TRBV2 and TRBJ2-3, with 10 bases aligning to TRBD1. Per the germline V gene, CDR1 is SNHLY and CDR2 is FYNNEI. The V gene end was trimmed by 7 bases and the J gene end by 1 base; junction bases not matched to a gene: 5. This CDR3 has 15 residues. As DNA, the CDR3 is TGTGCCAGCATCGTCGGGACAGGGGGCACAGATACGCAGTATTTT. Translation: CASIVGTGGTDTQYF.

This chain links TRBV4-1 with TRBJ2-2; the match to TRBD2 covers 8 bases. V shed 4 bases and J 9 bases; nucleotides not matched to a gene: 10. Germline-derived CDR1 and CDR2 are MGHRA and YSYEKL. The CDR3 runs to 15 residues. The CDR3 protein is CASSPPRAGGRELFF. The DNA of the CDR3 is TGCGCCAGCAGCCCCCCTAGGGCGGGAGGCCGGGAGCTGTTTTTT.

This chain uses TRBV6-5 with TRBJ1-3; D may be TRBD1 (6 bases). This CDR3 comprises 15 residues. Trimming pared 0 bases from V and 0 bases from J, leaving 6 bases between. Germline CDR1 MNHEY, CDR2 SVGAGI. For the CDR3, the DNA is TGTGCCAGCAGTTACTCGACAGGCTCTGGAAACACCATATATTTT. This sequence encodes CASSYSTGSGNTIYF.

V gene TRBV5-5 combines with J gene TRBJ1-2; 10 bases align to TRBD1. Trimming took 3 bases from V and 7 from J; bases not matched to a gene: 9. CDR1 SGHKS and CDR2 YYEKEE come from the germline V gene (reference sequence). CDR3 size: 15 residues. Here the CDR3 reads CASSYATGGASGYTF. The CDR3, as DNA: TGTGCCAGCAGCTACGCGACAGGGGGCGCTTCTGGCTACACCTTC.

The V call is TRBV28, the J call TRBJ1-1; D unclear. The CDR3 extends over 13 amino acids. Trimming shortened V by 5 bases and J by 1 base, and 8 bases separated the two germline ends. Germline CDR1 is MDHEN and CDR2 is SYDVKM. The DNA for the CDR3 is TGTGCCAGCAGTGTGAACAGGAACACTGAAGCTTTCTTT. As protein: CASSVNRNTEAFF.

V gene TRBV6-5 combines with J gene TRBJ1-1, with D possibly matching TRBD1 (6 bases). This CDR3 has 12 amino acids. With 10 bases removed from V and 8 bases from J, the gap between germline ends came to 17 bases. From germline, CDR1 is MNHEY and CDR2 SVGAGI. CDR3 in amino acids: CATSMGGREAFF. CDR3 DNA sequence: TGTGCCACCAGCATGGGGGGGCGAGAAGCTTTCTTT.

This chain joins TRBV27 and TRBJ2-5, with a possible D match to TRBD2 (6 bases). Between the trimmed V and J ends, which lost 1 base and 4 bases, there was a span of 10 bases. The CDR3 runs 14 residues. In germline, CDR1 is MNHEY, CDR2 SMNVEV (reference sequence). CDR3 sequence reads: CASSLYGGVETQYF. The CDR3, as DNA: TGTGCCAGCAGTTTATACGGGGGAGTAGAGACCCAGTACTTC.

The chain recombines TRBV2 with TRBJ1-1; D might be TRBD1 (5 bases). This CDR3 spans 16 amino acids. Germline V CDR1 and CDR2: SNHLY, FYNNEI. V gave up 1 base and J gave up 5 bases, with 17 bases separating them. Here the CDR3 reads CASSEDGAGSLTEAFF. The CDR3 coding sequence is TGTGCCAGCAGTGAAGATGGGGCCGGGTCTTTGACTGAAGCTTTCTTT.

This clone appeared a single time. The chain carries TRBV19 and TRBJ2-7; D perhaps matches TRBD2 (7 bases). This CDR3 has 16 residues. Deletions cut 3 bases from V and 2 bases from J, with 17 bases between. CDR1 LNHDA and CDR2 SQIVND come from the germline V gene (reference sequence). CDR3 DNA sequence: TGTGCCAGTAGTATTGTCTGGGGGGGCGCCGCCTACGAGCAGTACTTC. This codes for CASSIVWGGAAYEQYF.

CDR3 amino acids: CASSIGGYDGRDTDTQYF. CDR3 bases: TGTGCCAGTAGTATTGGCGGATACGATGGGCGGGATACAGATACGCAGTATTTT. The chain joins TRBV19 to TRBJ2-3; D possibly corresponds to TRBD2 (6 bases). Germline V CDR1 and CDR2: LNHDA, SQIVND (reference sequence). Trimming took 3 bases from V and 3 from J, leaving 22 bases between them. The CDR3 consists of 18 residues.

The chain is built from TRBV10-3 and TRBJ2-7; 9 positions match TRBD2. The V and J ends lost 8 bases and 6 bases, in that order; junction bases with no gene match: 11. This CDR3 spans 14 amino acids. Germline values: CDR1 ENHRY, CDR2 SYGVKD. CDR3 DNA sequence: TGTGCCATCGGCAGCGGGAGGCTCCTAACCGAGCAGTACTTC. Translating gives CAIGSGRLLTEQYF.

This clone showed up just a few times. The genes are TRBV5-1 and TRBJ1-2; 9 bases agree with TRBD1. The CDR3 has 16 amino acids. V shed 4 bases and J 5 bases; nucleotides not matched to a gene: 12. Germline V gene sequence: CDR1 SGHRS, CDR2 YFSETQ. The CDR3 sequence: CASSAASGTGRYGYTF. The CDR3 bases are TGCGCCAGCAGCGCCGCCTCCGGGACAGGGCGGTATGGCTACACCTTC.

V is TRBV7-9 and J is TRBJ1-2; D is uncertain. This CDR3 has 11 amino acids. Germline CDR1 is SEHNR and CDR2 is FQNEAQ (reference sequence). Deletions cut 3 bases from V and 10 bases from J, with 9 bases between. The CDR3 DNA sequence: TGTGCCAGCAGCTTTAGAGGGATCTACACCTTC. This encodes CASSFRGIYTF.

The CDR3 DNA follows: TGTGCCAGCAGTTTCGGGGGAGCAACGACAGATACGCAGTATTTT. Translating it yields CASSFGGATTDTQYF. The J gene is TRBJ2-3, the V gene TRBV28; D perhaps matches TRBD2 (6 bases). V lost 3 bases and J 3 bases, leaving 13 bases between the germline ends. The CDR3 is made up of 15 amino acids. CDR1 MDHEN and CDR2 SYDVKM come from the germline V gene.

The chain combines TRBV6-4 with TRBJ2-2, with 10 bases identical to TRBD2. Germline V gives CDR1 MRHNA, CDR2 SNTAGT. The CDR3 consists of 16 residues. V lost 4 bases and J lost 6; bases outside the gene matches: 8. The CDR3 reads CASSAAGGLGSGELFF. The CDR3 bases are TGTGCCAGCAGTGCAGCGGGAGGGCTCGGGTCCGGGGAGCTGTTTTTT.

The chain uses TRBV6-1 and TRBJ2-7, with TRBD2 as a possible D gene (6 bases). The CDR3 totals 16 residues. CDR1 MNHNS and CDR2 SASEGT come from the germline V gene. Trimming shortened V by 3 bases and J by 1 base, and 16 bases separated the two germline ends. This CDR3 is CASSDARLARSYEQYF. The CDR3 coding sequence is TGTGCCAGCAGTGATGCGAGGCTAGCGCGGTCCTACGAGCAGTACTTC.